Listed here are 26 T cell receptor beta chains from one sample, sequenced in a study of T cells in Graves' hyperthyroidism and ophthalmopathy. TCR beta CDR3 regions were amplified from RNA. HTBI primers were used for first-round RT-PCR of the TCR CDR3. TCRdb recomputed calls from the multiplex PCR reads with MiXCR, one row per CDR3 protein. The sample yields around 690,000 distinct CDR3 sequences, approximately 15% seen once. Sequencing was carried out using blood. Receptor source: a man in his fifties or sixties with Graves' hyperthyroidism.

The sample holds many counts of this clonotype. The chain employs TRBV7-2 and TRBJ2-7, with TRBD1 identical over 7 bases. CDR3 length: 14 amino acids. Germline V CDR1 and CDR2: SGHTA, FQGNSA. With V trimmed by 0 bases and J by 7 bases, 6 bases remained unmatched. In DNA, the CDR3 is TGTGCCAGCAGCTTAGCGGAGGACAGGCGAGAGCAGTACTTC. This encodes CASSLAEDRREQYF.

This chain joins TRBV19 and TRBJ2-3, with D uncertain. The V end lost 2 bases, the J end lost 7 bases, and 13 bases lay between the germline ends. The germline gives CDR1 LNHDA, CDR2 SQIVND (reference sequence). This CDR3 contains 14 residues. This CDR3 is CASSILETRNTQYF. The CDR3 coding sequence is TGTGCCAGTAGTATACTCGAAACGCGGAATACGCAGTATTTT. The whole variable domain, filled in from reference TRBV19 and TRBJ2-3, reads DGGITQSPKYLFRKEGQNVTLSCEQNLNHDAMYWYRQDPGQGLRLIYYSQIVNDFQKGDIAEGYSVSREKKESFPLTVTSAQKNPTAFYLCASSILETRNTQYFGPGTRLTVL.

CDR3 in amino acids: CASSPHALGIDEKLFF. CDR3 bases: TGTGCCAGCAGCCCCCACGCTCTGGGAATCGACGAAAAACTGTTTTTT. The V gene is TRBV9, the J gene TRBJ1-4; D is unclear. There are 16 residues in the CDR3. V lost 4 bases and J 8 bases, leaving 21 bases between the germline ends. CDR1 and CDR2 from the germline V gene are SGDLS and YYNGEE.

Concerning this clonotype: This may stem from a read error, because a much larger clone lies one nucleotide away. V is TRBV28 and J is TRBJ1-4; perhaps TRBD1 as D (6 bases). This CDR3 spans 12 amino acids. The germline CDR1 and CDR2 sequences are MDHEN and SYDVKM. In DNA form, the CDR3 reads TGTGTCAGCAAGCAGGGGAATGAAAAACTGTTTTTT. This encodes CVSKQGNEKLFF.

In its sample, this clonotype was seen many times. The gene calls are TRBV3-1 and TRBJ2-1; D may be TRBD1 (5 bases). Germline assignment: CDR1 LGHDT and CDR2 YNNKEL (reference sequence). Trimming took 1 base from V and 10 from J, leaving 11 bases between them. This CDR3 has 13 amino acids. The CDR3 coding sequence is TGTGCCAGCAGCCAAGGAGCAGGGTCCGAGCAGTTCTTC. The encoded protein is CASSQGAGSEQFF.

The CDR3 coding sequence is TGTGCCAGCAGTGAAGCGCTTGGTGAAGCTTTCTTT. Protein: CASSEALGEAFF. The chain carries TRBV2 and TRBJ1-1, with D unclear. V shed 0 bases and J shed 7 bases, with 6 bases lying between them. CDR1 is SNHLY, CDR2 FYNNEI, per germline. This CDR3 region has 12 residues.

The table lists this clonotype with a few counts. The chain links TRBV2 to TRBJ2-2, with TRBD1 matching over 7 bases. The CDR3 contains 15 residues. J gave up 4 bases and V 5 bases, and 7 bases lay outside the gene matches. Germline V gene sequence: CDR1 SNHLY, CDR2 FYNNEI. DNA of the CDR3: TGTGCCAGCAGTCCGGGACAGCCAGGCACCGGGGAGCTGTTTTTT. Translation gives CASSPGQPGTGELFF.

This clonotype was seen only a few times. This sequence joins TRBV3-1 and TRBJ1-4, with D possibly TRBD1 on 5 matching bases. The CDR3 contains 14 residues. V lost 7 bases to trimming and J lost 6 bases, with 15 bases between them. Germline lookup yields CDR1 LGHDT and CDR2 YNNKEL (reference sequence). CDR3 coding DNA: TGTGCCAGCAAGTCCCTGGGGGTGGATGAAAAACTGTTTTTT. The encoded protein is CASKSLGVDEKLFF.

This clonotype was recorded many times. This sequence joins TRBV6-5 and TRBJ2-1; 10 bases line up with TRBD1. The V gene's germline CDR1 is MNHEY and CDR2 SVGAGI. The CDR3 consists of 18 residues. Trimming cost V 1 base and J 4 bases; bases outside gene matches: 10. CDR3: CASSYYKPGTGAYNEQFF. In nucleotides, the CDR3 is TGTGCCAGCAGTTACTACAAACCCGGGACAGGGGCATACAATGAGCAGTTCTTC.

The V and J genes are TRBV11-2 and TRBJ2-1; tentatively, D is TRBD2 (6 bases). V lost 3 bases and J 0 bases, leaving 9 bases between the germline ends. Germline V CDR1 and CDR2: SGHAT, FQNNGV. This CDR3 region has 15 residues. DNA for the CDR3: TGTGCCAGCAGCTTCAGCGGGCTCTCCTACAATGAGCAGTTCTTC. Protein: CASSFSGLSYNEQFF. Full variable domain (missing parts from reference TRBV11-2 and TRBJ2-1): EAGVAQSPRYKIIEKRQSVAFWCNPISGHATLYWYQQILGQGPKLLIQFQNNGVVDDSQLPKDRFSAERLKGVDSTLKIQPAKLEDSAVYLCASSFSGLSYNEQFFGPGTRLTVL.

Only a few counts were recorded for this clonotype. V is TRBV30 and J is TRBJ2-2, with a tentative D call TRBD1 (6 bases). Germline V gene sequence: CDR1 GTSNPN, CDR2 SVGIG (reference sequence). The ends were cut back, 3 bases at V and 1 base at J, with 12 bases in the middle. The CDR3 has 15 residues. CDR3 protein: CAWRGAKLNTGELFF. The CDR3 coding sequence is TGTGCCTGGAGGGGGGCAAAACTGAACACCGGGGAGCTGTTTTTT. Based on the CDR3 plus reference TRBV30 and TRBJ2-2, the full variable domain is SQTIHQWPATLVQPVGSPLSLECTVEGTSNPNLYWYRQAAGRGLQLLFYSVGIGQISSEVPQNLSASRPQDRQFILSSKKLLLSDSGFYLCAWRGAKLNTGELFFGEGSRLTVL.

This chain links TRBV7-9 with TRBJ1-1, with D maybe TRBD1 (6 bases). This CDR3 is 13 amino acids long. Germline V gives CDR1 SEHNR, CDR2 FQNEAQ (reference sequence). The ends were cut back, 0 bases at V and 5 bases at J, with 7 bases in the middle. This CDR3 reads CASSLAGQTEAFF. The CDR3 bases are TGTGCCAGCAGCTTAGCGGGACAAACTGAAGCTTTCTTT.

There are many counts of this clonotype. The chain recombines TRBV7-8 with TRBJ2-1, with 9 bases fitting TRBD2. This CDR3 contains 15 residues. Germline assignment: CDR1 SGHVS and CDR2 FQNEAQ. V dropped 5 bases and J dropped 3; count of bases not matched to a gene: 5. CDR3 residues: CASSPTSGYYNEQFF. CDR3 DNA: TGTGCCAGCAGCCCAACTAGCGGGTACTACAATGAGCAGTTCTTC.

This clonotype was recorded at least ten times. This chain links TRBV19 with TRBJ1-5; a possible D gene is TRBD1 (5 bases). CDR1 LNHDA and CDR2 SQIVND come from the germline V gene (reference sequence). Trimming removed 5 bases at V and 3 bases at J, with 8 bases between. The CDR3 runs to 13 residues. The CDR3 sequence: CASSGTNNQPQHF. The CDR3 DNA sequence: TGTGCCAGTAGTGGGACGAACAATCAGCCCCAGCATTTT.

In its sample, this clonotype was seen many times. The rearrangement uses TRBV20-1 and TRBJ2-1; 8 nucleotides line up with TRBD2. CDR1 DFQATT and CDR2 SNEGSKA come from the germline V gene (reference sequence). This CDR3 is built from 17 residues. V shed 0 bases and J 0 bases; nucleotides not matched to a gene: 7. CDR3 DNA: TGCAGTGCTAGAGATCGGGGGGGAGGGCCCTCCTACAATGAGCAGTTCTTC. It specifies CSARDRGGGPSYNEQFF.

CDR3 residues: CASSVSLAGSSYNEQFF. CDR3 coding DNA: TGTGCCAGCAGCGTATCCTTAGCGGGGAGCTCCTACAATGAGCAGTTCTTC. The V and J genes are TRBV9 and TRBJ2-1; 8 bases match TRBD2. J gave up 0 bases and V 1 base, and 6 bases lay outside the gene matches. The germline V gene encodes CDR1 SGDLS and CDR2 YYNGEE. This CDR3 spans 17 amino acids.

This clonotype was detected only a few times. The chain employs TRBV27 and TRBJ1-2; 8 nucleotides line up with TRBD1. The V gene's germline CDR1 is MNHEY and CDR2 SMNVEV (reference sequence). There are 17 residues in the CDR3. V lost 6 bases to trimming and J lost 8 bases; unmatched junction nucleotides: 20. The CDR3 protein is CASSPLRPGGAIGGYTF. The CDR3 DNA is TGTGCCAGCAGCCCCCTCAGGCCAGGGGGCGCGATTGGAGGCTACACCTTC.

Worth noting for this clonotype: Given a much more abundant clone one base away, this may be a read error. This CDR3 is CASGFDSGRSNEQFF. The CDR3 nucleotides are TGTGCCAGCGGTTTTGATAGCGGGAGGTCCAATGAGCAGTTCTTC. The chain recombines TRBV12-3 or TRBV12-4 with TRBJ2-1; 10 bases are a match to TRBD2. This CDR3 has 15 residues.

The chain links TRBV6-1 to TRBJ2-3; 7 nucleotides align to TRBD2. The CDR3 extends over 16 amino acids. Trimming removed 4 bases from V and 3 bases from J; junction bases left unmatched: 10. Germline V CDR1 and CDR2: MNHNS, SASEGT. The CDR3: CASSGGTTRGTDTQYF. The CDR3 DNA reads TGTGCCAGCAGTGGAGGGACTACCCGAGGAACAGATACGCAGTATTTT.

This clonotype was seen many times. The rearrangement uses TRBV27 and TRBJ2-2; 8 bases are a match to TRBD2. This CDR3 contains 17 residues. Germline loops: CDR1 MNHEY, CDR2 SMNVEV (reference sequence). The junction had 16 bases not matched to a gene; V was cut back by 8 bases and J by 5 bases. CDR3 DNA sequence: TGTGCCAGCTCCCACCCCGGACTAGCTGGCCTAACCGGGGAGCTGTTTTTT. Amino acid sequence: CASSHPGLAGLTGELFF.

This clonotype was detected ten times or more. V is TRBV28 and J is TRBJ2-7; TRBD2 might be the D (5 bases). This CDR3 spans 13 amino acids. Germline CDR1 MDHEN, CDR2 SYDVKM. V was shortened by 10 bases and J by 4 bases, with 17 bases between the two germline ends. The CDR3 region is CATTSASPYEQYF. For the CDR3, the DNA is TGTGCCACCACGTCGGCTAGCCCGTACGAGCAGTACTTC. Full variable domain (outside the CDR3, taken from reference TRBV28 and TRBJ2-7): DVKVTQSSRYLVKRTGEKVFLECVQDMDHENMFWYRQDPGLGLRLIYFSYDVKMKEKGDIPEGYSVSREKKERFSLILESASTNQTSMYLCATTSASPYEQYFGPGTRLTVT.

To note about this clonotype: Possible read error: a much larger clone is one base away. The V call is TRBV7-3, the J call TRBJ2-5; 7 bases are shared with TRBD1. Per the germline V gene, CDR1 is SGHTA and CDR2 is FQGTGA. The CDR3 is 14 amino acids. CDR3 sequence reads: CASRLTHRGETQYF. For the CDR3, the DNA is TGTGCCAGCCGCTTAACCCACAGGGGAGAGACCCAGTACTTC.

The table lists this clonotype with many counts. This chain joins TRBV16 and TRBJ1-1; no reliable D call. Trimming shortened V by 1 base and J by 12 bases, and 15 bases separated the two germline ends. The germline V gene encodes CDR1 KGHSY and CDR2 FQNENV. This CDR3 contains 13 residues. CDR3 protein: CASSQFVLPRTFF. CDR3 DNA: TGTGCCAGCAGCCAATTTGTGCTCCCGAGAACTTTCTTT.

This clonotype came up many times. The rearrangement uses TRBV7-9 and TRBJ2-2; 7 positions match TRBD2. This CDR3 contains 16 residues. From germline, CDR1 is SEHNR and CDR2 FQNEAQ (reference sequence). V lost 4 bases, J lost 2 bases, and 7 bases stayed unmatched. The CDR3 DNA reads as TGTGCCAGCAGCTCCAGCGCGGGGGTTAACACCGGGGAGCTGTTTTTT. Translated: CASSSSAGVNTGELFF. Full variable domain (outside the CDR3, taken from reference TRBV7-9 and TRBJ2-2): DTGVSQNPRHKITKRGQNVTFRCDPISEHNRLYWYRQTLGQGPEFLTYFQNEAQLEKSRLLSDRFSAERPKGSFSTLEIQRTEQGDSAMYLCASSSSAGVNTGELFFGEGSRLTVL.

The genes are TRBV20-1 and TRBJ2-1; 10 bases fit TRBD2. J was trimmed by 3 bases and V by 4 bases; bases with no gene match: 3. This CDR3 comprises 14 residues. CDR1 is DFQATT and CDR2 is SNEGSKA in the germline V gene (reference sequence). CDR3 bases: TGCAGTGCTACCGGGACTAGCGACTACAATGAGCAGTTCTTC. This encodes CSATGTSDYNEQFF.

This clonotype appeared a few times. This rearrangement joins TRBV24-1 to TRBJ2-2, with 10 nucleotides matching TRBD2. J gave up 9 bases and V 7 bases, and 10 bases lay outside the gene matches. This CDR3 spans 15 amino acids. Looked up from germline, CDR1 is KGHDR and CDR2 is SFDVKD. The CDR3 reads CATRGSSGRERELFF. For the CDR3, the DNA is TGTGCCACCAGGGGCTCTAGCGGGAGAGAGCGGGAGCTGTTTTTT.